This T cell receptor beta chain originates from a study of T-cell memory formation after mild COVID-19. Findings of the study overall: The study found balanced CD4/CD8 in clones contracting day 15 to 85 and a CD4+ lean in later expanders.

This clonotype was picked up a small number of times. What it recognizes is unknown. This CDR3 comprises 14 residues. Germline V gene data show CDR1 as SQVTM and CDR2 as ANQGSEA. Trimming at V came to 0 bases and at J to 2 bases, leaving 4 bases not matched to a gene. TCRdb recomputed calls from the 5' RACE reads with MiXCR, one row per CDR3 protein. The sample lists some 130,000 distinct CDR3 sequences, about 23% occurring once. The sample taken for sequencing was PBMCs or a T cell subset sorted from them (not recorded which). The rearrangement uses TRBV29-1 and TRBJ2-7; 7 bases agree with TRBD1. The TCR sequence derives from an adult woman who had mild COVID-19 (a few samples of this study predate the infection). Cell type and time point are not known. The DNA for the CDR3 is TGCAGCGTTGAAGAACCAGGGGGTACCTACGAGCAGTACTTC. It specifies CSVEEPGGTYEQYF.